This T cell receptor beta chain is from a study of identical twins. Germline V gives CDR1 DFQATT, CDR2 SNEGSKA (reference sequence). The V end was cut by 5 bases, the J end by 7 bases, with 21 bases between. The CDR3 is made up of 14 amino acids. In TCRdb, the 5' RACE reads were re-called with MiXCR into one record per CDR3 protein. The sample holds hundreds of thousands of distinct CDR3 sequences, less than 10% seen once. Regarding this clonotype: The antigen is unknown.

Notes on the study in general: Cord blood beta clonotypes present at high abundance carried fewer insertions; no such pattern appeared in memory repertoires. Models predicted too little out-of-frame TCR alpha sharing in monozygotic twins. Donors were not followed over many years; analysis was cross-sectional.

The same specimen was also included in a second study, on yellow fever vaccine responses in identical twins. Per that paper: In identical twins, vaccine T cell responses appeared partly shared and partly individual.

What was sequenced was PBMCs. The chain links TRBV20-1 to TRBJ2-7; unclear D gene. This TCR was sampled from a woman between 18 and 30 years old in good health. The CDR3 DNA reads TGCAGTGCTGACCCACGTTCTTCCTCTAGAGAGCAGTACTTC. Its translation is CSADPRSSSREQYF.